This T cell receptor beta chain was found in a study of T cells in localized non-small cell lung cancer. In its sample, this clone was seen a few times. The antigen is unknown. Sequencing was performed with immunoSEQ multiplex PCR; in TCRdb, only in-frame clones are kept and a portion is missing. The profile shows 13,000 or so clones, 28% of them singletons. Germline assignment: CDR1 SGHRS and CDR2 YFSETQ. The CDR3 runs 14 residues. The J segment lost 6 bases and the V segment lost 4 bases, leaving 9 bases of the junction unmatched. Broader study findings: It was uninvolved adjacent lung that showed the highest T cell clonality, exceeding tumor. Across samples, adjacent lung featured a median roughly 60 of the top 100 tumor clones.

Sample: lung tumor tissue, taken before any cancer treatment. This receptor was obtained from a female donor of 60 years or more with stage I lung adenocarcinoma. The V gene is TRBV5-1, the J gene TRBJ1-2; 7 positions match TRBD1. The CDR3 sequence: CASSPRQGSHGYTF. CDR3 coding DNA: TGCGCCAGCAGCCCGAGACAGGGTTCACATGGCTACACCTTC.